This is a list of T cell receptor beta chains from one sample in a study of post-analysis software for immune sequencing data. TCRdb re-analysed the PCR reads in MiXCR, keeping a single row per CDR3 protein. The sample comprises around 710,000 distinct CDR3 sequences, around 42% of which are singletons, and around 4.7% rests with the top ten. The sample was blood. Source of these receptors: a girl aged 10 to 17 with multiple sclerosis. Both conserved end residues are part of each CDR3. The order of the fields is V gene, CDR3 protein.

TRBV7-6,CASSLLAGENEQFF
TRBV13,CASSLGGQGPSYEQYF
TRBV9,CASSMGQGTTTEAFF
TRBV7-9,CASGSDLTYEQYF
TRBV15,CATSRSLDRGTEAFF
TRBV15,CATSRSGWGPYTF
TRBV12-3/TRBV12-4,CASSLAHRARDTGELFF
TRBV4-3,CASSPGTRGGRDIQYF
TRBV4-2,CASSQVGTGRYTF
TRBV6-5,CASSYLGTYGYTF
TRBV20-1,CSWTEASSYEQYF
TRBV24-1,CATAAAGPSTDTQYF
TRBV3-1,CASSQDGGMAKNIQYF
TRBV5-1,CASSDPLRLNSYNEQYF
TRBV4-1,CASSQGSGLDLDTQYF
TRBV12-3/TRBV12-4,CASSEFGGGVQEQYF
TRBV28,CASSTPGGGQETQYF
TRBV7-2,CASSPGGINTDTQYF
TRBV13,CASCFRGSGSLDTQYF
TRBV29-1,CSPTGLGEAFF
TRBV6-1,CASSAALTYEQYF
TRBV19,CASSPRPGRATQYF
TRBV15,CATSSGTGSYNEQFF
TRBV11-1,CASSLGGLDGYTF
TRBV6-6,CASSYQAREGYTF
TRBV7-9,CASSLGFTGPQHF
TRBV5-6,CASSSPRDVETQYF
TRBV15,CATSRSGRSSYEQYF
TRBV11-1,CASSFGPGNGYTF
TRBV20-1,CSARTDGNTIYF
TRBV4-3,CASSLTTGKYNEQFF
TRBV29-1,CSAQGRETSPSYEQYF
TRBV6-6,CASSWDSRAANEGKLFF
TRBV7-9,CASSTQQPSSTDTQYF
TRBV28,CASSLRTPFGRGGQPQHF
TRBV3-1,CASRWSPEETQYF
TRBV7-2,CASSFGGGDVNNEQFF
TRBV27,CASGFWGQPQHF
TRBV6-2/TRBV6-3,CASRRTSLETQYF
TRBV20-1,CSAGTDRDLYNEQFF
TRBV20-1,CSARAWVAGGTDTQYF
TRBV24-1,CATSTSDNEQFF
TRBV5-4,CASSRGDRGYQETQYF
TRBV24-1,CATSGPYTGELFF
TRBV29-1,CSVSVEGYEQYF
TRBV29-1,CSVAGSVGSMNTEAFF
TRBV4-2,CASSQVPAGGLLINEQFF
TRBV6-2/TRBV6-3,CASSYRRDEKLFF
TRBV4-2,CAGSQARTSDLVTDTQYF
TRBV7-9,CASSLAPGQATYGYTF
TRBV25-1,CASSRPDSFSPLHF
TRBV29-1,CGAWDLGTPSVPFF
TRBV7-9,CASSPTSNIYGYTF
TRBV20-1,CSAREGSVSYEQYF